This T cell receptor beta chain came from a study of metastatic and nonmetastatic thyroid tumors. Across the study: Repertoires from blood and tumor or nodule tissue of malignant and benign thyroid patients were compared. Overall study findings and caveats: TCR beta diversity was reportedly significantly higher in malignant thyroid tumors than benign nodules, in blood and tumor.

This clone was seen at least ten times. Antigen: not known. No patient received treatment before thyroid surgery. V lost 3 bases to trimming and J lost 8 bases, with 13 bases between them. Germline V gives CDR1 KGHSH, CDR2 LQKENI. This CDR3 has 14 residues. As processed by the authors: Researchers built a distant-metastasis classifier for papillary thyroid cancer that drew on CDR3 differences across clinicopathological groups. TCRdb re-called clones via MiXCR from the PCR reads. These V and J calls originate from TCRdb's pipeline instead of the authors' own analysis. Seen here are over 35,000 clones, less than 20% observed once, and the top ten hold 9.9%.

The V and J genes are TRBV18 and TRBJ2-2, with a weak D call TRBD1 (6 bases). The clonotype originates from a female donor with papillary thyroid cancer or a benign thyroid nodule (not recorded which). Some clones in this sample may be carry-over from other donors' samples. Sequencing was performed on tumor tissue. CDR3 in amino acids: CASSPNGQSGELFF. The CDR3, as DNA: TGTGCCAGCTCACCTAACGGACAGTCAGGGGAGCTGTTTTTT.